This TCR beta chain was recovered during a study of shared clonotypes between healthy human individuals. The germline CDR1 and CDR2 sequences are SGHTA and FQGTGA. The CDR3 covers 14 residues. V dropped 5 bases and J dropped 3; count of bases not matched to a gene: 6. An even split of each subset's genomic DNA across several immunoSEQ plates was performed. Unsorted PBMC DNA underwent sequencing on ten immunoSEQ deep assay plates. This table comes from immunoSEQ multiplex PCR, and its TCRdb copy is limited to in-frame clones, with some not included. The sample lists 450,000 to 550,000 clones, 60% to 85% occurring once. There are a few counts of this clone. Unsorted samples drew genomic DNA from 70 million to 95 million PBMCs.

This sequence was found in a woman between 40 and 55 years old in good health. Some clones in this sample may be carry-over from other donors' samples. The J gene is TRBJ1-1, the V gene TRBV7-3, with TRBD1 matching 7 bases. The source material was PBMCs. The CDR3 sequence is CASSQAGQHTEAFF. CDR3 nucleotides: TGTGCCAGCAGCCAAGCGGGACAGCACACTGAAGCTTTCTTT.